The 20 T cell receptor beta chains below come from one sample, sequenced in a study of T-cell reconstitution after alpha-beta-depleted transplantation in children. The library targeted TCRbeta and was prepared with unique molecular identifiers. From the PCR reads, TCRdb called clonotypes with MiXCR, one entry per CDR3 protein. The sample yields approximately 490,000 distinct CDR3 sequences, 10% to 13% seen once. The sequencing here drew on PBMCs, taken before TCRalphabeta/CD19-depleted stem cell transplant. Receptor source: a child aged 2 to 15 with inherited bone marrow failure, due to receive a stem cell transplant.

The genes are TRBV28 and TRBJ2-5; TRBD1 might be the D (6 bases). The germline gives CDR1 MDHEN, CDR2 SYDVKM. The germline V and J ends were trimmed by 2 bases and 5 bases, with 15 bases remaining between them. This CDR3 is built from 15 residues. The CDR3 bases are TGTGCCAGCAGTTTAAAGTCAGGGGTAGACGAGACCCAGTACTTC. Translating gives CASSLKSGVDETQYF. The full variable domain, rest sourced from reference TRBV28 and TRBJ2-5, is DVKVTQSSRYLVKRTGEKVFLECVQDMDHENMFWYRQDPGLGLRLIYFSYDVKMKEKGDIPEGYSVSREKKERFSLILESASTNQTSMYLCASSLKSGVDETQYFGPGTRLLVL.

This chain joins TRBV4-3 and TRBJ2-1; TRBD2 might be the D (5 bases). This CDR3 comprises 14 residues. Trimming took 0 bases from V and 9 from J, leaving 12 bases between them. Per the germline V gene, CDR1 is LGHNA and CDR2 is YSLEER. The CDR3 sequence: CASSQETDLGEQFF. As DNA, the CDR3 is TGCGCCAGCAGCCAAGAAACGGACTTGGGTGAGCAGTTCTTC.

Comment on this clonotype: A much larger clone differs by one base, so this may be a read error. The chain couples TRBV12-3 or TRBV12-4 to TRBJ2-2, with D tentatively TRBD1 or TRBD2 (5 bases each). This CDR3 has 15 amino acids. The DNA of the CDR3 is TGTGCCAGCAGTTTCGCCAGGGAGCACACCGGGGAGCAGTTTTTT. Protein: CASSFAREHTGEQFF.

Many counts were recorded for this clonotype. This sequence joins TRBV7-9 and TRBJ1-3, with no clear D. Germline assignment: CDR1 SEHNR and CDR2 FQNEAQ (reference sequence). The CDR3 loop spans 13 amino acids. V was trimmed by 1 base and J by 4 bases, leaving 5 bases between them. In DNA form, the CDR3 reads TGTGCCAGCAGCTTAGGTAGAGGAAACACCATATATTTT. This translates into CASSLGRGNTIYF.

This clonotype was counted at least ten times. The V call is TRBV5-1, the J call TRBJ2-3; no firm D call. V lost 6 bases and J lost 1, with 12 bases in between. The CDR3 spans 14 residues. The V gene's germline CDR1 is SGHRS and CDR2 YFSETQ. CDR3 sequence (DNA): TGCGCCAGCAATCTCCAGGCTGGCACAGATACGCAGTATTTT. Its translation is CASNLQAGTDTQYF.

The gene calls are TRBV28 and TRBJ2-7; D may be TRBD1 or TRBD2 (5 bases each). The V gene's germline CDR1 is MDHEN and CDR2 SYDVKM. V was pared by 2 bases and J by 7 bases, with 15 bases between. This CDR3 region has 14 residues. CDR3 in amino acids: CASSLEVREIEQYF. CDR3 coding DNA: TGTGCCAGCAGTTTAGAGGTCAGGGAGATTGAGCAGTACTTC.

This clonotype was detected ten times or more. The genes are TRBV27 and TRBJ2-7; D is possibly TRBD1 (6 bases). CDR1 is MNHEY, CDR2 SMNVEV, per germline (reference sequence). The ends were cut back, 4 bases at V and 3 bases at J, with 13 bases in the middle. The CDR3 runs to 14 residues. The CDR3 DNA reads as TGTGCCAGCAGTTGGGCAGGGGAATACTACGAGCAGTACTTC. Protein sequence: CASSWAGEYYEQYF.

This clonotype was detected ten times or more. This rearrangement joins TRBV7-2 to TRBJ2-7, with TRBD2 matching over 10 bases. This CDR3 is 15 amino acids long. Trimming removed 1 base from V and 6 bases from J; junction bases left unmatched: 6. Per germline, CDR1 SGHTA and CDR2 FQGNSA. This CDR3 reads CASSLVAAGGGEQYF. Here the CDR3 DNA reads TGTGCCAGCAGCTTAGTAGCAGCGGGAGGGGGCGAGCAGTACTTC. The full variable domain, with the rest looked up from reference TRBV7-2 and TRBJ2-7, is GAGVSQSPSNKVTEKGKDVELRCDPISGHTALYWYRQSLGQGLEFLIYFQGNSAPDKSGLPSDRFSAERTGGSVSTLTIQRTQQEDSAVYLCASSLVAAGGGEQYFGPGTRLTVT.

This chain links TRBV4-3 with TRBJ2-4; a weak D match, TRBD1 (7 bases). The CDR3 totals 15 residues. V lost 7 bases, J lost 6 bases, and 19 bases lay in between. The germline V gene has CDR1 LGHNA and CDR2 YSLEER. The CDR3 loop is CASTLNPQGGNIQYF. Here the CDR3 DNA reads TGCGCCAGCACCTTAAACCCGCAGGGGGGAAACATTCAGTACTTC.

At least ten counts were recorded for this clonotype. This chain connects TRBV6-5 to TRBJ1-1, with TRBD1 matching 8 bases. The V and J ends lost 4 bases and 0 bases, in that order; junction bases with no gene match: 4. This CDR3 comprises 15 residues. Looked up from germline, CDR1 is MNHEY and CDR2 is SVGAGI. CDR3 residues: CASSSNRGMNTEAFF. CDR3 DNA sequence: TGTGCCAGCAGTTCTAACAGGGGGATGAACACTGAAGCTTTCTTT.

This clonotype has ten or more counts. The V and J genes are TRBV12-3 or TRBV12-4 and TRBJ2-1; possibly TRBD2 for D (5 bases). V lost 2 bases and J lost 5, with 10 bases in between. This CDR3 has 14 amino acids. The CDR3 loop is CASSLKAADNEQFF. The CDR3 nucleotides are TGTGCCAGCAGTTTAAAGGCAGCGGACAATGAGCAGTTCTTC.

This clonotype was recorded a few times. The CDR3 does not end in the conserved phenylalanine or tryptophan, so this is likely a read error. The chain recombines TRBV5-1 with TRBJ2-3; TRBD1 matches at 8 bases. Trimming removed 5 bases from V and 6 bases from J; junction bases left unmatched: 8. Per germline, CDR1 SGHRS and CDR2 YFSETQ. This CDR3 comprises 14 residues. The CDR3 is CASSSGTGVDTQYL. DNA of the CDR3: TGCGCCAGCAGTTCCGGGACAGGCGTGGATACGCAGTATCTT.

This clonotype was seen repeatedly, ten times or more. This chain's CDR3 is CASSVDTSGTEAFF. CDR3 sequence (DNA): TGTGCCAGCAGCGTAGATACGAGTGGGACTGAAGCTTTCTTT. The chain employs TRBV9 and TRBJ1-1; D unresolved. Germline V gene sequence: CDR1 SGDLS, CDR2 YYNGEE. CDR3 length equals 14 residues. Trimming took 0 bases from V and 5 from J, leaving 11 bases between them.

This clonotype was seen many times. The CDR3 nucleotides are TGTGCCAGCAGCTTAGATCGGGCTAGCGGGAGAGAGACCCAGTACTTC. It is translated as CASSLDRASGRETQYF. The chain combines TRBV11-2 with TRBJ2-5; TRBD2 aligns across 10 bases. The V gene end was trimmed by 0 bases and the J gene end by 4 bases; junction bases not matched to a gene: 5. The CDR3 has 16 residues. CDR1 and CDR2 (germline): SGHAT, FQNNGV.

This clonotype has ten or more counts. The chain couples TRBV12-3 or TRBV12-4 to TRBJ2-2; D might be TRBD1 (5 bases). Trimming pared 3 bases from V and 5 bases from J, leaving 10 bases between. There are 14 residues in the CDR3. The CDR3 region has the DNA TGTGCCAGCAGTTTTCAGGGAATGACCGGGGAGCTGTTTTTT. It yields the protein CASSFQGMTGELFF.

This clonotype was recorded many times. The gene calls are TRBV3-1 and TRBJ2-5; 8 positions agree with TRBD1. This CDR3 contains 15 residues. Losses at the gene ends were 3 bases for V and 0 bases for J; bases not matched to a gene: 3. The germline CDR1 and CDR2 sequences are LGHDT and YNNKEL (reference sequence). The DNA for the CDR3 is TGTGCCAGCAGCCAGATGGACAGGGACCAAGAGACCCAGTACTTC. It is translated as CASSQMDRDQETQYF.

This clonotype was seen repeatedly, ten times or more. The rearrangement uses TRBV29-1 and TRBJ1-6; TRBD1 agrees at 8 bases. Trimming removed 4 bases from V and 5 bases from J; junction bases left unmatched: 4. Germline assignment: CDR1 SQVTM and CDR2 ANQGSEA. The CDR3 length is 14 residues. The CDR3 loop is CSVGTGNNNSPLHF. The CDR3 DNA reads as TGCAGCGTTGGGACAGGGAACAATAATTCACCCCTCCACTTT.

There are many counts of this clonotype. V is TRBV20-1 and J is TRBJ2-1; D gene ambiguous. The CDR3 extends over 13 amino acids. Trimming removed 2 bases from V and 3 bases from J, with 8 bases in between. Germline CDR1 DFQATT, CDR2 SNEGSKA (reference sequence). The CDR3 loop is CSARPSVYNEQFF. The CDR3 nucleotides are TGCAGTGCTAGACCCTCGGTCTACAATGAGCAGTTCTTC.

This clonotype was detected many times. The V gene is TRBV7-9, the J gene TRBJ2-7; TRBD2 matches 8 bases. The CDR3 totals 16 residues. Germline lookup yields CDR1 SEHNR and CDR2 FQNEAQ (reference sequence). J was trimmed by 3 bases and V by 1 base; bases with no gene match: 8. CDR3 DNA sequence: TGTGCCAGCAGCTTAGGAAAAGCGGGAGTTGACTACGAGCAGTACTTC. Protein sequence: CASSLGKAGVDYEQYF.

This clonotype showed up many times. The rearrangement uses TRBV12-3 or TRBV12-4 and TRBJ2-7; the D is unclear. The CDR3 runs to 14 residues. The V end was cut by 5 bases, the J end by 0 bases, with 11 bases between. The CDR3, as DNA: TGTGCCAGCAGTCCCGGCTTGAGCTCCTACGAGCAGTACTTC. The encoded protein is CASSPGLSSYEQYF.